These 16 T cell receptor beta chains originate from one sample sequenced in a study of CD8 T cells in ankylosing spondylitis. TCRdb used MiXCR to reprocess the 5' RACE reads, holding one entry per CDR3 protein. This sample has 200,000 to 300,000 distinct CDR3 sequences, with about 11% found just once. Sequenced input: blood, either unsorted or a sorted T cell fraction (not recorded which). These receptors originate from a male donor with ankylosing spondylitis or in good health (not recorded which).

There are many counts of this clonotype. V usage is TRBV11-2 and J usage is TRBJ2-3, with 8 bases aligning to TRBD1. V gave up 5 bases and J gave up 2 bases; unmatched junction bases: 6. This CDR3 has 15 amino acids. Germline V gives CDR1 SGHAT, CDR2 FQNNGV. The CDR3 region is CASSRDRTYTDTQYF. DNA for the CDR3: TGTGCCAGCAGCCGGGACAGGACTTACACAGATACGCAGTATTTT.

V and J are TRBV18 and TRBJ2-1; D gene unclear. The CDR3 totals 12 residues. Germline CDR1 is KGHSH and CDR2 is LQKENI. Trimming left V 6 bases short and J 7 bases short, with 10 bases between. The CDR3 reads CASSASWNEQFF. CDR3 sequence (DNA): TGTGCCAGCTCCGCCTCCTGGAATGAGCAGTTCTTC.

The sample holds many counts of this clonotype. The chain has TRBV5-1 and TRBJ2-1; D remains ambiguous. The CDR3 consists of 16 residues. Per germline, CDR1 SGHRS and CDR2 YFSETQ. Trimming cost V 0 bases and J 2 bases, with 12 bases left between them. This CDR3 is CASSLVGGTPYNEQFF. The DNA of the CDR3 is TGCGCCAGCAGCTTGGTTGGCGGCACCCCCTACAATGAGCAGTTCTTC. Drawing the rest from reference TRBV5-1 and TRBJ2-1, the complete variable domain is KAGVTQTPRYLIKTRGQQVTLSCSPISGHRSVSWYQQTPGQGLQFLFEYFSETQRNKGNFPGRFSGRQFSNSRSEMNVSTLELGDSALYLCASSLVGGTPYNEQFFGPGTRLTVL.

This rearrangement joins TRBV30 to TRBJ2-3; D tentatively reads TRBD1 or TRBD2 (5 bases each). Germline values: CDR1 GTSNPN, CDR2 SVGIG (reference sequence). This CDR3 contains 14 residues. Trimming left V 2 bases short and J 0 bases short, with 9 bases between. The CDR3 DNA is TGTGCCTGGAGTCGGGGACGAAGCACAGATACGCAGTATTTT. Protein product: CAWSRGRSTDTQYF.

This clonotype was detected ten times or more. The CDR3 here is CASSFGRHNTGELFF. CDR3 DNA sequence: TGTGCCAGCAGCTTCGGCAGGCACAACACCGGGGAGCTGTTTTTT. V is TRBV11-3 and J is TRBJ2-2; D remains ambiguous. Between the trimmed V and J ends, which lost 3 bases and 2 bases, there was a span of 10 bases. This CDR3 region has 15 residues. Germline lookup yields CDR1 SGHNT and CDR2 YENEEA.

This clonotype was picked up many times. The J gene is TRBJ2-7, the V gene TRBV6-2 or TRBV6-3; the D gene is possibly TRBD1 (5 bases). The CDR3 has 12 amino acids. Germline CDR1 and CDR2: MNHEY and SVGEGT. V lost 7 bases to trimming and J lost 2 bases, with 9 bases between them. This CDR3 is CASKDTTYEQYF. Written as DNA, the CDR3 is TGTGCCAGCAAGGACACCACCTACGAGCAGTACTTC.

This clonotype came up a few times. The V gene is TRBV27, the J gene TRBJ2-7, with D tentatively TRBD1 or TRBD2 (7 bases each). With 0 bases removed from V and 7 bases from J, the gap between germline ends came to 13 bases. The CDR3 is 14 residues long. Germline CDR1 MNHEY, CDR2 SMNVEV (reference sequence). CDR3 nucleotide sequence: TGTGCCAGCAGTTTATCGATTCAGGGGGGGGAGCAGTACTTC. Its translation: CASSLSIQGGEQYF.

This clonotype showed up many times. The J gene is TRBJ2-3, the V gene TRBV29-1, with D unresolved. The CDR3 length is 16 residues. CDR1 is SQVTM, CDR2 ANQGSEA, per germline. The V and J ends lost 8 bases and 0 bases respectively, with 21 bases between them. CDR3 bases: TGCAGCCCCCGAGTGCCGGACGGTAAAAGCACAGATACGCAGTATTTT. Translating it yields CSPRVPDGKSTDTQYF.

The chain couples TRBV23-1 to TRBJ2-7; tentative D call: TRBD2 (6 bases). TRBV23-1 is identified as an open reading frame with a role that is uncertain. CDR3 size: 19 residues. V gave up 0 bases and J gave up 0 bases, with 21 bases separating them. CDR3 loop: CASSQSGDCQGLYSYEQYF. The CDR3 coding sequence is TGCGCCAGCAGTCAATCGGGGGACTGTCAGGGACTTTACTCCTACGAGCAGTACTTC.

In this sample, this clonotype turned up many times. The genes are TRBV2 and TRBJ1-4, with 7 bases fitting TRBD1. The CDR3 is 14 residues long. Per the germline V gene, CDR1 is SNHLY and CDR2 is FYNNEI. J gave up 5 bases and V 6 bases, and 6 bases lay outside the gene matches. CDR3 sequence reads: CASSYRGSNEKLFF. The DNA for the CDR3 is TGTGCCAGCAGCTACAGGGGATCGAATGAAAAACTGTTTTTT. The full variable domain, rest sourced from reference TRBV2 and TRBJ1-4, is EPEVTQTPSHQVTQMGQEVILRCVPISNHLYFYWYRQILGQKVEFLVSFYNNEISEKSEIFDDQFSVERPDGSNFTLKIRSTKLEDSAMYFCASSYRGSNEKLFFGSGTQLSVL.

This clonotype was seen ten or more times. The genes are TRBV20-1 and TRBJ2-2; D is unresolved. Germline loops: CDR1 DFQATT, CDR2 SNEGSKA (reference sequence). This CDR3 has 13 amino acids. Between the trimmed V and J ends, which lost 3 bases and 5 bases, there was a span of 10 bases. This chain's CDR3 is CSARTPGTGELFF. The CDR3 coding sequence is TGCAGTGCTAGGACTCCCGGAACCGGGGAGCTGTTTTTT.

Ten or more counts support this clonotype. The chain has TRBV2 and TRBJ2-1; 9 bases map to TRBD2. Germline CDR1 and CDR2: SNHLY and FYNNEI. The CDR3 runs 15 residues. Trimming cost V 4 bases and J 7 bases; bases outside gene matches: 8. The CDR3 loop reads CASSVRGRAGNEQFF. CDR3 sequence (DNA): TGTGCCAGCAGTGTGCGCGGGAGGGCCGGGAATGAGCAGTTCTTC.

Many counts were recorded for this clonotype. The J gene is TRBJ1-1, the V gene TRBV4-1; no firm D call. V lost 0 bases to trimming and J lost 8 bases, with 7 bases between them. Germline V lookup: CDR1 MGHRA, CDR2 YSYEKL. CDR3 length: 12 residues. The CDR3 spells CASSQDPREAFF. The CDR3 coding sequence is TGCGCCAGCAGCCAAGATCCCCGGGAAGCTTTCTTT.

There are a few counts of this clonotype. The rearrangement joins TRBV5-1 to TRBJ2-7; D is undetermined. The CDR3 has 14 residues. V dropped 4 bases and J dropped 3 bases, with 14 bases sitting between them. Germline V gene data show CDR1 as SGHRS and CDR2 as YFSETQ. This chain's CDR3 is CASSQAPDGYEQYF. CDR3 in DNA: TGCGCCAGCAGCCAAGCACCTGACGGCTACGAGCAGTACTTC.

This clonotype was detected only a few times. In DNA form, the CDR3 reads TGCAGTGCCGCCGGGCCCTTGGCTGGAAACACCATATATTTT. This encodes CSAAGPLAGNTIYF. This chain joins TRBV20-1 and TRBJ1-3; D is undetermined. The V end was cut by 6 bases, the J end by 2 bases, with 14 bases between. This CDR3 has 14 amino acids. Per the germline V gene, CDR1 is DFQATT and CDR2 is SNEGSKA (reference sequence).

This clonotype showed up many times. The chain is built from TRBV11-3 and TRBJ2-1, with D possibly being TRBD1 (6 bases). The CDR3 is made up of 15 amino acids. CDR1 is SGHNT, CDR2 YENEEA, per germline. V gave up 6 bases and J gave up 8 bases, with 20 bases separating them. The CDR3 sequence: CASRGPGTPGHEQFF. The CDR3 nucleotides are TGTGCCAGCAGGGGTCCCGGGACACCAGGCCATGAGCAGTTCTTC.